Listed here are 22 T cell receptor beta chains from one sample, sequenced in a study of control samples from healthy donors and cancer patients. TCRdb's copy holds only in-frame clones and misses some; the assay was immunoSEQ multiplex PCR. Of roughly 120,000 clones in the sample, 88% were seen once. Material: blood. All receptors derive from a woman in her 70s in good health.

The rearrangement uses TRBV25-1 and TRBJ1-2, with unresolved D. In germline, CDR1 is MGHDK, CDR2 SYGVNS. CDR3 length: 17 residues. V dropped 4 bases and J dropped 1 base, with 19 bases sitting between them. The CDR3 region has the DNA TGTGCCAGCAGTGGGATGCCGGGAACCAACTTTAACTATGGCTACACCTTC. It specifies CASSGMPGTNFNYGYTF.

The DNA for the CDR3 is TGTGCCAGCAGCTTGGGGGGCGAGGTTCACACTGAAGCTTTCTTT. Its protein product is CASSLGGEVHTEAFF. The rearrangement joins TRBV5-4 to TRBJ1-1, with D possibly TRBD1 on 5 matching bases. CDR1 SGHNT and CDR2 YYREEE come from the germline V gene (reference sequence). V lost 0 bases, J lost 3 bases, and 12 bases lay in between. The CDR3 covers 15 residues.

Notes on this clone: The sample carries other DNA sequences with the same CDR3. The J gene is TRBJ2-3, the V gene TRBV3-1 (or the pseudogene TRBV3-2), with 8 nucleotides matching TRBD1. Germline assignment: CDR1 LGHDT and CDR2 YNNKEL (reference sequence). The CDR3 totals 14 residues. V was clipped by 2 bases and J by 3 bases; unmatched bases: 1. The CDR3 DNA is TGTGCCAGCAGCCAACGACAGGGGACAGATACGCAGTATTTT. It encodes CASSQRQGTDTQYF.

This rearrangement joins TRBV7-8 to TRBJ1-1; maybe TRBD1 (5 bases). Germline V lookup: CDR1 SGHVS, CDR2 FQNEAQ. V was cut by 5 bases and J by 1 base, with 11 bases left in between. There are 14 residues in the CDR3. In DNA, the CDR3 is TGTGCCAGCAGCCCCGGAGGGACGAACACTGAAGCTTTCTTT. Its protein product is CASSPGGTNTEAFF.

The chain links TRBV18 to TRBJ2-7, with D unclear. The V gene lost 4 bases and the J gene lost 6 bases, with 13 bases spanning the gap. CDR1 KGHSH and CDR2 LQKENI come from the germline V gene. The CDR3 loop spans 13 amino acids. The CDR3 DNA reads as TGTGCCAGCTCACAAGACATAAGGGTCGAGCAGTACTTC. This sequence encodes CASSQDIRVEQYF.

This clone has just one count. The chain links TRBV11-2 to TRBJ2-5; 12 nucleotides agree with TRBD2. The CDR3 extends over 14 amino acids. Per germline, CDR1 SGHAT and CDR2 FQNNGV. V was clipped by 7 bases and J by 4 bases; unmatched bases: 4. The DNA for the CDR3 is TGTGCCAGCATCGAGACTAGCGGGGGAGAGACCCAGTACTTC. This gives the protein CASIETSGGETQYF.

The J gene is TRBJ1-1, the V gene TRBV12-5; maybe TRBD1 (5 bases). The CDR3 sequence is 14 residues long. Germline lookup yields CDR1 LGHNT and CDR2 FRNRAP. With 6 bases removed from V and 1 base from J, the gap between germline ends came to 12 bases. The CDR3 coding sequence is TGTGCTAGTGGCACAAATACAGGGAACACTGAAGCTTTCTTT. Protein product: CASGTNTGNTEAFF. The full variable domain, with the rest looked up from reference TRBV12-5 and TRBJ1-1, is DARVTQTPRHKVTEMGQEVTMRCQPILGHNTVFWYRQTMMQGLELLAYFRNRAPLDDSGMPKDRFSAEMPDATLATLKIQPSEPRDSAVYFCASGTNTGNTEAFFGQGTRLTVV.

The J gene is TRBJ1-1, the V gene TRBV6-6; D might be TRBD1 (6 bases). The V gene lost 2 bases and the J gene lost 4 bases, with 11 bases spanning the gap. The CDR3 contains 14 residues. The germline gives CDR1 MNHNY, CDR2 SVGAGI (reference sequence). CDR3 nucleotides: TGTGCCAGCAGTTACCCCAAGGGGGGCACTGAAGCTTTCTTT. Amino acid sequence: CASSYPKGGTEAFF.

The V gene is TRBV5-1, the J gene TRBJ2-6, with D perhaps TRBD2 (6 bases). The CDR3 contains 15 residues. The germline V gene has CDR1 SGHRS and CDR2 YFSETQ. V was pared by 2 bases and J by 2 bases, with 8 bases between. This chain's CDR3 is CASSFGGTGANVLTF. The DNA of the CDR3 is TGCGCCAGCAGCTTCGGGGGTACTGGGGCCAACGTCCTGACTTTC.

This chain links TRBV10-2 with TRBJ1-1; unclear D gene. Germline V CDR1 and CDR2: WSHSY, SAAADI. The CDR3 totals 16 residues. Trimming shortened V by 0 bases and J by 0 bases, and 11 bases separated the two germline ends. As DNA, the CDR3 is TGCGCCAGCAGTGAGTCGGACCCAATCATGAACACTGAAGCTTTCTTT. This gives the protein CASSESDPIMNTEAFF.

This rearrangement joins TRBV12-3 or TRBV12-4 to TRBJ1-1; no reliable D call. Deletions cut 6 bases from V and 5 bases from J, with 13 bases between. The CDR3 totals 13 residues. The DNA of the CDR3 is TGTGCCAGCAGGCCCTCCGGGGTTACTGAAGCTTTCTTT. Translation: CASRPSGVTEAFF.

The rearrangement joins TRBV27 to TRBJ1-5; D may be TRBD1 (5 bases). Germline V gives CDR1 MNHEY, CDR2 SMNVEV (reference sequence). The CDR3 has 16 residues. V gave up 4 bases and J gave up 2 bases, with 15 bases separating them. This CDR3 is CASSSSGMGGNQPQHF. The CDR3 DNA reads as TGTGCCAGCAGTTCCTCAGGGATGGGGGGCAATCAGCCCCAGCATTTT.

The genes are TRBV27 and TRBJ1-3; D unclear. Trimming removed 0 bases from V and 1 base from J, with 10 bases in between. The CDR3 loop spans 16 amino acids. Germline V lookup: CDR1 MNHEY, CDR2 SMNVEV (reference sequence). CDR3 in DNA: TGTGCCAGCAGTTTATCGATACCCCGGTCTGGAAACACCATATATTTT. Translating it yields CASSLSIPRSGNTIYF.

The CDR3 sequence: CASSGGIGSTDTQYF. CDR3 DNA: TGTGCCAGTAGTGGCGGGATCGGGAGCACAGATACGCAGTATTTT. J is TRBJ2-3 and V is TRBV19; D might be TRBD2 (6 bases). The CDR3 runs to 15 residues. V was shortened by 5 bases and J by 0 bases, with 12 bases between the two germline ends. Germline-derived CDR1 and CDR2 are LNHDA and SQIVND (reference sequence). The full variable domain, with the rest looked up from reference TRBV19 and TRBJ2-3, is DGGITQSPKYLFRKEGQNVTLSCEQNLNHDAMYWYRQDPGQGLRLIYYSQIVNDFQKGDIAEGYSVSREKKESFPLTVTSAQKNPTAFYLCASSGGIGSTDTQYFGPGTRLTVL.

The chain employs TRBV6-6 and TRBJ1-1; no clear D gene. V was clipped by 8 bases and J by 8 bases, with 18 bases between them. Looked up from germline, CDR1 is MNHNY and CDR2 is SVGAGI (reference sequence). The CDR3 has 13 amino acids. In nucleotides, the CDR3 is TGTGCCAGCGCGACCGGACCTCCGGCGGAAGCTTTCTTT. Its translation: CASATGPPAEAFF.

The chain recombines TRBV10-2 with TRBJ1-2; tentatively, D is TRBD1 (6 bases). This CDR3 comprises 17 residues. In germline, CDR1 is WSHSY, CDR2 SAAADI. V was trimmed by 0 bases and J by 8 bases, leaving 22 bases between them. The CDR3 region has the DNA TGCGCCAGCAGTGAGTCGTCTGGACAGTCCCCTTATGAGGGCTACACCTTC. This gives the protein CASSESSGQSPYEGYTF.

J is TRBJ2-7 and V is TRBV4-1; TRBD2 matches at 10 bases. The CDR3 loop spans 17 amino acids. Germline V lookup: CDR1 MGHRA, CDR2 YSYEKL. After removal of 2 bases from V and 5 bases from J, the junction contained 12 bases not matched to a gene. The CDR3 reads CASSQRVKRGGRDEQYF. CDR3 nucleotide sequence: TGCGCCAGCAGCCAAAGGGTAAAGCGGGGGGGCCGCGACGAGCAGTACTTC.

The J gene is TRBJ2-7, the V gene TRBV5-1; tentatively, D is TRBD2 (5 bases). The CDR3 is 13 amino acids. V lost 5 bases, J lost 0 bases, and 9 bases lay in between. The germline V gene encodes CDR1 SGHRS and CDR2 YFSETQ. The CDR3 DNA sequence: TGCGCCAGCAGGGAGGAAAGCTCCTACGAGCAGTACTTC. Amino acid sequence: CASREESSYEQYF.

The chain has TRBV20-1 and TRBJ1-2, with unresolved D. The CDR3 is 11 amino acids. Deletions cut 0 bases from V and 10 bases from J, with 9 bases between. The germline CDR1 and CDR2 sequences are DFQATT and SNEGSKA (reference sequence). The CDR3 region has the DNA TGCAGTGCTAGAGACACCCCGAACTACACCTTC. It encodes CSARDTPNYTF.

V gene TRBV5-1 combines with J gene TRBJ1-2; no clear D. This CDR3 is built from 13 residues. V shed 0 bases and J shed 8 bases, with 11 bases lying between them. From germline, CDR1 is SGHRS and CDR2 YFSETQ. The CDR3 DNA reads TGCGCCAGCAGCTTGGCTAAGGGAGGAGGCTACACCTTC. Its protein product is CASSLAKGGGYTF.

CDR3 sequence: CASSFQGTQYF. The CDR3, as DNA: TGCGCCAGCAGCTTTCAGGGGACCCAGTACTTC. The genes are TRBV5-1 and TRBJ2-5, with D perhaps TRBD1 (5 bases). Germline loops: CDR1 SGHRS, CDR2 YFSETQ. This CDR3 region has 11 residues. Trimming removed 2 bases at V and 7 bases at J, with 6 bases between.

This clone was seen only a few times. The V call is TRBV28, the J call TRBJ2-7, with a possible D match to TRBD1 (5 bases). Germline V gene lookup returns CDR1 MDHEN and CDR2 SYDVKM. Trimming took off 2 bases at V and 3 bases at J, with 8 bases between the two ends. CDR3 length: 13 residues. This CDR3 is CASSLVQGYEQYF. In DNA form, the CDR3 reads TGTGCCAGCAGTTTAGTTCAGGGCTACGAGCAGTACTTC.